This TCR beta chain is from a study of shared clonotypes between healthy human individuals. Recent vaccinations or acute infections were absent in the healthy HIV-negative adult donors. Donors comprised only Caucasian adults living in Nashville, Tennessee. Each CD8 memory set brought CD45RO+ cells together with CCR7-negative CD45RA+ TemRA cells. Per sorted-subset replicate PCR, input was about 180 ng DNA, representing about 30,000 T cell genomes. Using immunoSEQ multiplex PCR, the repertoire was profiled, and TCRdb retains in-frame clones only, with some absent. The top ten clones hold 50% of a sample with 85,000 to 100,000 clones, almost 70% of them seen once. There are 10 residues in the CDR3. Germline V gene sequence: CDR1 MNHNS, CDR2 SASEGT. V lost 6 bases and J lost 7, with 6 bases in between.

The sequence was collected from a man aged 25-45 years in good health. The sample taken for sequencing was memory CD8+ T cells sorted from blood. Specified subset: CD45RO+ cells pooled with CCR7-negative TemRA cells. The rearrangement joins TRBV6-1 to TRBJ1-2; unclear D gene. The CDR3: CASRRFGYTF. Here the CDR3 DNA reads TGTGCCAGCAGGAGGTTTGGCTACACCTTC.